This T cell receptor (beta chain) was documented in a study of early T cells in non-severe SARS-CoV-2 infection. Study summary: Bulk RNA isolated from unsorted whole blood underwent sequencing; chains were not paired.

The CDR3 covers 13 residues. The germline gives CDR1 SGHVS, CDR2 FNYEAQ. Trimming pared 5 bases from V and 7 bases from J, leaving 11 bases between. Each cDNA molecule carried a unique molecular identifier. TCRdb fed the 5' RACE reads into MiXCR, producing one record per CDR3 protein. This table holds about 25,000 distinct CDR3 sequences, 4.5% to 7% found once. Findings and caveats of the study: Reliance on VDJdb matching favored anti-spike CD8 responses; private and CD4 specificities were missed.

This clonotype was picked up many times. Its target is not known. The chain uses TRBV7-6 and TRBJ2-2; D remains ambiguous. The source of this sequence is an adult who was a healthcare worker with PCR-confirmed SARS-CoV-2 infection or an uninfected control (not recorded which). The specimen was whole blood. CDR3 sequence: CASSPSSSGELFF. CDR3 nucleotides: TGTGCCAGCAGCCCCAGTTCAAGCGGGGAGCTGTTTTTT.